The present entry profiles one TCR beta chain with its context. Clones were sequenced by immunoSEQ multiplex PCR, and TCRdb holds only the in-frame ones, with some missing. In the table there are approximately 100,000 clones, approximately 90% of which are singletons. This entry comes from a study of T cell responses to AZD1222 COVID-19 vaccine. Looked up from germline, CDR1 is LNHDA and CDR2 is SQIVND (reference sequence). Trimming removed 3 bases from V and 7 bases from J, with 13 bases in between. This CDR3 region has 15 residues. The source is an adult in good health. The chain combines TRBV19 with TRBJ1-6, with TRBD1 as a possible D gene (6 bases). Sequencing was performed on peripheral blood, taken on day 0 of AZD1222 vaccination. The CDR3 sequence: CASSIGGGGNSPLHF. In DNA form, the CDR3 reads TGTGCCAGTAGTATCGGAGGGGGGGGCAATTCACCCCTCCACTTT.